The entry below gives a single TCR beta chain sequence along with its context. The data belong to a study of monozygotic twins with inflammatory bowel disease. The CDR3 extends over 17 amino acids. Germline V gives CDR1 SGHNT, CDR2 YENEEA. Reanalyzing the 5' RACE reads, TCRdb keeps one entry per CDR3 protein, without DNA. The sample is made up of about 300,000 distinct CDR3 sequences, and the top ten hold less than 6.5% of it. This receptor was obtained from a human donor with ulcerative colitis or Crohn's disease, or a healthy co-twin of an affected twin (not recorded which). V usage is TRBV11-3 and J usage is TRBJ2-3; checking the TCRdb D call of TRBD2 is not possible without DNA. What was sequenced was blood. CDR3 sequence: CASSLVSPGGPSDTQYF.